Following are 20 T cell receptor beta chains from one sample sequenced in a study of T-cell memory formation after mild COVID-19. TCRdb analysed the 5' RACE reads with MiXCR anew, one entry per CDR3 protein. The sample includes some 150,000 distinct CDR3 sequences, 15% to 20% of them seen just once. The source material was PBMCs or a T cell subset sorted from them (not recorded which). Receptor source: an adult woman who had mild COVID-19 (a few samples of this study predate the infection). Cell type and time point are not known.

The table lists this clonotype with a few counts. The chain couples TRBV5-1 to TRBJ2-1; D is possibly TRBD2 (7 bases). V was pared by 4 bases and J by 1 base, with 18 bases between. This CDR3 comprises 17 residues. CDR1 is SGHRS, CDR2 YFSETQ, per germline. The chain's CDR3 is CASSPDGGGPSYNEQFF. DNA of the CDR3: TGCGCCAGCAGCCCGGATGGGGGGGGGCCTTCCTACAATGAGCAGTTCTTC.

This clonotype was seen many times. The rearrangement uses TRBV5-4 and TRBJ2-1, with D perhaps TRBD2 (5 bases). V was pared by 0 bases and J by 14 bases, with 15 bases between. The CDR3 totals 13 residues. Per germline, CDR1 SGHNT and CDR2 YYREEE (reference sequence). In nucleotides, the CDR3 is TGTGCCAGCAGCTTGGACCGAGGTTCCGGGGAGTTCTTC. It specifies CASSLDRGSGEFF.

This clonotype was picked up many times. The chain recombines TRBV10-3 with TRBJ2-2; 7 nucleotides agree with TRBD1. Germline values: CDR1 ENHRY, CDR2 SYGVKD. V trimming: 6 bases; J trimming: 3 bases; junction bases outside the gene matches: 13. The CDR3 loop spans 17 amino acids. CDR3 residues: CAIRGTALLTDTGELFF. Written as DNA, the CDR3 is TGTGCCATCAGGGGGACAGCTCTATTGACCGACACCGGGGAGCTGTTTTTT.

This clonotype was found a few times. The genes are TRBV4-1 and TRBJ2-2, with a possible D match to TRBD1 (6 bases). The ends were cut back, 4 bases at V and 4 bases at J, with 10 bases in the middle. This CDR3 comprises 14 residues. CDR1 MGHRA and CDR2 YSYEKL come from the germline V gene. CDR3 protein: CASSLTGTTGELFF. The CDR3 DNA follows: TGCGCCAGCAGCCTCACAGGGACCACCGGGGAGCTGTTTTTT.

This clonotype turned up a few times. The genes are TRBV5-5 and TRBJ2-2; D gene unclear. The CDR3 extends over 13 amino acids. Germline CDR1 and CDR2: SGHKS and YYEKEE (reference sequence). V was pared by 0 bases and J by 4 bases, with 4 bases between. The CDR3 sequence: CASSLVSTGELFF. Written as DNA, the CDR3 is TGTGCCAGCAGCTTGGTCTCCACCGGGGAGCTGTTTTTT.

The chain carries TRBV7-2 and TRBJ1-1; D possibly corresponds to TRBD1 (6 bases). This CDR3 spans 14 amino acids. Trimming cost V 2 bases and J 5 bases, with 12 bases left between them. Germline V CDR1 and CDR2: SGHTA, FQGNSA. The CDR3 region has the DNA TGTGCCAGCAGCTTATGGGGGCAGGGAACTGAAGCTTTCTTT. Residues: CASSLWGQGTEAFF.

V is TRBV12-5 and J is TRBJ2-7; D is ambiguous. CDR1 is LGHNT and CDR2 is FRNRAP in the germline V gene. The CDR3 runs to 15 residues. The V end lost 7 bases, the J end lost 2 bases, and 18 bases lay between the germline ends. The CDR3 loop reads CASAKNGGNAYEQYF. The DNA of the CDR3 is TGTGCTAGTGCCAAGAATGGTGGGAATGCCTACGAGCAGTACTTC.

This clonotype was recorded once. The chain has TRBV3-1 and TRBJ2-7; no clear D gene. The ends were cut back, 6 bases at V and 6 bases at J, with 12 bases in the middle. Germline V gene lookup returns CDR1 LGHDT and CDR2 YNNKEL (reference sequence). This CDR3 region has 12 residues. CDR3 nucleotides: TGTGCCAGCAGGGACCGGATGCGCGAGCAGTACTTC. Encoded protein: CASRDRMREQYF.

The table lists this clonotype with a few counts. The chain joins TRBV7-6 to TRBJ2-5; TRBD2 aligns across 8 bases. CDR1 is SGHVS and CDR2 is FNYEAQ in the germline V gene. The CDR3 spans 17 residues. J gave up 4 bases and V 5 bases, and 15 bases lay outside the gene matches. The CDR3 region has the DNA TGTGCCAGCAGCCGACGAAGAGGCGGGGGGATGAGAGAGACCCAGTACTTC. Residues: CASSRRRGGGMRETQYF.

V gene TRBV2 combines with J gene TRBJ2-4; TRBD1 matches 9 bases. Germline V gene lookup returns CDR1 SNHLY and CDR2 FYNNEI. The ends lost 6 bases at V and 0 bases at J; junction bases unmatched: 6. This CDR3 has 16 amino acids. Here the CDR3 DNA reads TGTGCCAGCAGGGCAGACAGGGGGGTAGCCAAAAACATTCAGTACTTC. Translated, it gives CASRADRGVAKNIQYF.

This clonotype has only a few counts. The chain couples TRBV20-1 to TRBJ2-7, with D perhaps matching TRBD2 (6 bases). The V end lost 3 bases, the J end lost 6 bases, and 18 bases lay between the germline ends. This CDR3 is 14 amino acids long. Germline loops: CDR1 DFQATT, CDR2 SNEGSKA (reference sequence). This chain's CDR3 is CSASAGGRRFEQYF. For the CDR3, the DNA is TGCAGTGCTAGTGCCGGAGGGAGGAGATTCGAGCAGTACTTC.

The sample holds a few counts of this clonotype. The chain recombines TRBV5-1 with TRBJ2-7, with 8 bases that match TRBD2. Germline-derived CDR1 and CDR2 are SGHRS and YFSETQ. J was trimmed by 2 bases and V by 7 bases; bases with no gene match: 17. This CDR3 has 17 residues. This chain's CDR3 is CASRAGRSTGLAYEQYF. The CDR3 bases are TGCGCCAGCCGAGCGGGCAGAAGTACGGGACTAGCCTACGAGCAGTACTTC.

The rearrangement uses TRBV2 and TRBJ2-2; D is possibly TRBD2 (5 bases). In germline, CDR1 is SNHLY, CDR2 FYNNEI. Trimming pared 6 bases from V and 0 bases from J, leaving 8 bases between. The CDR3 loop spans 14 amino acids. CDR3 residues: CASSGLSNTGELFF. CDR3 in DNA: TGTGCCAGCAGCGGACTTTCGAACACCGGGGAGCTGTTTTTT.

The CDR3 nucleotides read TGTGCCAGCAGCGGCGGGACAAGGTTGGGAACTTATGGCTACACCTTC. Encoded protein: CASSGGTRLGTYGYTF. The V and J genes are TRBV9 and TRBJ1-2; perhaps TRBD1 as D (6 bases). With 3 bases removed from V and 5 bases from J, the gap between germline ends came to 20 bases. This CDR3 has 16 residues. The germline gives CDR1 SGDLS, CDR2 YYNGEE.

This clonotype was recorded a few times. J is TRBJ1-1 and V is TRBV7-9, with a possible D match to TRBD1 (5 bases). The CDR3 runs 17 residues. CDR1 and CDR2 (germline): SEHNR, FQNEAQ (reference sequence). The V end was cut by 4 bases, the J end by 1 base, with 19 bases between. In DNA, the CDR3 is TGTGCCAGCAGCTCCCCTGACCACCCTAGGGGGAACACTGAAGCTTTCTTT. Amino acid sequence: CASSSPDHPRGNTEAFF.

This clonotype has more than one count but fewer than ten. The rearrangement links TRBV20-1 to TRBJ1-5; D is undetermined. The CDR3 has 12 amino acids. Trimming removed 3 bases at V and 6 bases at J, with 9 bases between. Germline V gives CDR1 DFQATT, CDR2 SNEGSKA (reference sequence). CDR3 sequence: CSASTARQPQHF. CDR3 coding DNA: TGCAGTGCTAGCACTGCTCGTCAGCCCCAGCATTTT.

This clonotype showed up many times. This chain joins TRBV7-9 and TRBJ2-7, with unresolved D. Per the germline V gene, CDR1 is SEHNR and CDR2 is FQNEAQ (reference sequence). Trimming stripped 7 bases from V and 2 bases from J, with 9 bases between. CDR3 length: 12 residues. CDR3: CASTPNAYEQYF. DNA for the CDR3: TGTGCCAGCACCCCCAACGCCTACGAGCAGTACTTC.

The chain carries TRBV7-6 and TRBJ2-1; TRBD2 aligns across 10 bases. The CDR3 loop spans 14 amino acids. The V segment lost 6 bases and the J segment 4 bases; nucleotides outside the gene matches: 3. CDR1 is SGHVS and CDR2 is FNYEAQ in the germline V gene. Here the CDR3 reads CASSSGRLYNEQFF. The CDR3 nucleotides are TGTGCCAGCAGTAGCGGGAGGTTATACAATGAGCAGTTCTTC. Looking up the rest from reference TRBV7-6 and TRBJ2-1 gives the full variable domain: GAGVSQSPRYKVTKRGQDVALRCDPISGHVSLYWYRQALGQGPEFLTYFNYEAQQDKSGLPNDRFSAERPEGSISTLTIQRTEQRDSAMYRCASSSGRLYNEQFFGPGTRLTVL.

The V gene is TRBV27, the J gene TRBJ1-1; TRBD1 agrees at 7 bases. The CDR3 covers 15 residues. The germline gives CDR1 MNHEY, CDR2 SMNVEV (reference sequence). V lost 4 bases and J lost 1; bases outside the gene matches: 6. CDR3 sequence reads: CASSWTGRSNTEAFF. CDR3 bases: TGTGCCAGCAGTTGGACAGGCCGTTCGAACACTGAAGCTTTCTTT.

The rearrangement links TRBV10-3 to TRBJ1-5, with D unresolved. CDR1 ENHRY and CDR2 SYGVKD come from the germline V gene. Deletions cut 2 bases from V and 7 bases from J, with 9 bases between. This CDR3 spans 13 amino acids. CDR3 residues: CAISEPPRQPQHF. In DNA, the CDR3 is TGTGCCATCAGTGAGCCACCTCGGCAGCCCCAGCATTTT.